The 10 T cell receptor beta chains given below trace back to one sample, sequenced in a study of shared clonotypes between healthy human individuals. The assay was immunoSEQ multiplex PCR, and TCRdb's table has in-frame clones only and misses some. The sample consists of a few million clones, around 95% of them appearing once. Sequencing was performed on naive CD4+ T cells sorted from blood. The subset denotes: CD45RA+ positively selected. These receptors were taken from a man aged 18 to 35 in good health.

This sequence joins TRBV5-6 and TRBJ1-6; no definite D call. This CDR3 is built from 14 residues. The ends were cut back, 0 bases at V and 6 bases at J, with 7 bases in the middle. In germline, CDR1 is SGHDT, CDR2 YYEEEE. This chain's CDR3 is CASSLGLSNSPLHF. CDR3 sequence (DNA): TGTGCCAGCAGCTTGGGTTTGAGTAATTCACCCCTCCACTTT. The full variable domain, in which reference TRBV5-6 and TRBJ1-6 provide the parts outside the CDR3, is DAGVTQSPTHLIKTRGQQVTLRCSPKSGHDTVSWYQQALGQGPQFIFQYYEEEERQRGNFPDRFSGHQFPNYSSELNVNALLLGDSALYLCASSLGLSNSPLHFGNGTRLTVT.

In this sample, this clone turned up a few times. The chain carries TRBV9 and TRBJ2-7; D is perhaps TRBD1 or TRBD2 (6 bases each). The CDR3 sequence is 14 residues long. Per the germline V gene, CDR1 is SGDLS and CDR2 is YYNGEE. Trimming took off 0 bases at V and 6 bases at J, with 13 bases between the two ends. CDR3 DNA sequence: TGTGCCAGCAGCGTAGACGTGGGGGGCCCCGAGCAGTACTTC. It specifies CASSVDVGGPEQYF.

In the case of this clone: Within the sample, other DNA sequences also encode this same CDR3. The chain is built from TRBV18 and TRBJ2-2; D gene unclear. There are 14 residues in the CDR3. The V and J ends lost 0 bases and 2 bases respectively, with 4 bases between them. Germline-derived CDR1 and CDR2 are KGHSH and LQKENI. CDR3 sequence reads: CASSPPVNTGELFF. The CDR3 DNA reads TGTGCCAGCTCACCACCGGTAAACACCGGGGAGCTGTTTTTT.

The chain combines TRBV18 with TRBJ2-5; 8 bases fit TRBD2. The CDR3 runs to 14 residues. V shed 0 bases, J shed 5 bases, and the junction held 2 bases outside the gene matches. Per the germline V gene, CDR1 is KGHSH and CDR2 is LQKENI. The CDR3 nucleotides read TGTGCCAGCTCACCACCGGGACTAGTGGAGACCCAGTACTTC. Protein product: CASSPPGLVETQYF.

As to this clone: At one end, the junction sequence differs from germline, possibly due to a read error. The rearrangement uses TRBV6-1 and TRBJ2-3; 12 nucleotides agree with TRBD1. The germline CDR1 and CDR2 sequences are MNHNS and SASEGT. The CDR3 consists of 14 residues. DNA for the CDR3: TGTGCCAGCAGGGAGGGACAGGGGGCCCCGCATTGGAATTTT. Translated: CASREGQGAPHWNF.

The rearrangement uses TRBV10-3 and TRBJ2-5; 7 bases map to TRBD1. Trimming took 7 bases from V and 2 from J; bases not matched to a gene: 7. Germline loops: CDR1 ENHRY, CDR2 SYGVKD. The CDR3 extends over 14 amino acids. CDR3 DNA: TGTGCCATCACCGATGGGGACAGTCAAGAGACCCAGTACTTC. It codes for CAITDGDSQETQYF.

In this sample, this clone turned up once. Here the CDR3 reads CASSPATAIQETQYF. The CDR3, as DNA: TGTGCCAGCTCACCAGCGACAGCGATCCAAGAGACCCAGTACTTC. The chain is built from TRBV18 and TRBJ2-5; a possible D gene is TRBD1 (5 bases). The CDR3 is 15 amino acids. CDR1 is KGHSH and CDR2 is LQKENI in the germline V gene. V gave up 2 bases and J gave up 1 base, with 11 bases separating them.

The rearrangement joins TRBV7-2 to TRBJ2-2, with no clear D. The CDR3 has 13 residues. The V and J ends lost 5 bases and 6 bases respectively, with 10 bases between them. Germline V gene lookup returns CDR1 SGHTA and CDR2 FQGNSA. In nucleotides, the CDR3 is TGTGCCAGCAGCCAGTGGGTGGCCGGGGAGCTGTTTTTT. Its protein is CASSQWVAGELFF.

The CDR3, as DNA: TGTGCCAGCAGCGTCGGACTAGCGGGAGTCTACGAGCAGTACTTC. Amino acids: CASSVGLAGVYEQYF. The V and J genes are TRBV5-8 and TRBJ2-7; 13 nucleotides agree with TRBD2. From germline, CDR1 is SGHTS and CDR2 YDEGEE. This CDR3 comprises 15 residues. The ends lost 4 bases at V and 3 bases at J; junction bases unmatched: 4. Drawing the rest from reference TRBV5-8 and TRBJ2-7, the complete variable domain is EAGVTQSPTHLIKTRGQQATLRCSPISGHTSVYWYQQALGLGLQFLLWYDEGEERNRGNFPPRFSGRQFPNYSSELNVNALELEDSALYLCASSVGLAGVYEQYFGPGTRLTVT.

The rearrangement uses TRBV4-1 and TRBJ2-2; TRBD2 matches 11 bases. V was clipped by 1 base and J by 5 bases; unmatched bases: 9. The CDR3 consists of 18 residues. Germline CDR1 is MGHRA and CDR2 is YSYEKL. The CDR3 is CASSQAALAGGWTGELFF. The CDR3 coding sequence is TGCGCCAGCAGCCAAGCCGCGCTAGCGGGAGGTTGGACCGGGGAGCTGTTTTTT.